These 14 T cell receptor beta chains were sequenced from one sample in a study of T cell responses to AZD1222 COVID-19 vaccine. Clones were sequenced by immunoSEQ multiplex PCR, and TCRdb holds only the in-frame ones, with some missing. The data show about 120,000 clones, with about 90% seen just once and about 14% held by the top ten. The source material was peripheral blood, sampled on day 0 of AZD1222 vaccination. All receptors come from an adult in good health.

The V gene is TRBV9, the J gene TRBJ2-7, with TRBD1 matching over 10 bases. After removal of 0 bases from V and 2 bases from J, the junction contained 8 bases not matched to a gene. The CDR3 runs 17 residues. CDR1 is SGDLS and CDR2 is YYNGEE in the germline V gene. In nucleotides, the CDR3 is TGTGCCAGCAGCGTAGCTACCGGGACAGGGGCGCCCTACGAGCAGTACTTC. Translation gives CASSVATGTGAPYEQYF.

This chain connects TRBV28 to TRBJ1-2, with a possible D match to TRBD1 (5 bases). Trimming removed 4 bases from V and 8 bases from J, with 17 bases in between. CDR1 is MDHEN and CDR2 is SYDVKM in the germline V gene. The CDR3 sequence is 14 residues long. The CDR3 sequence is CASSSRGFSGGYTF. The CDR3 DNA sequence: TGTGCCAGCAGTTCACGGGGGTTCTCCGGAGGCTACACCTTC.

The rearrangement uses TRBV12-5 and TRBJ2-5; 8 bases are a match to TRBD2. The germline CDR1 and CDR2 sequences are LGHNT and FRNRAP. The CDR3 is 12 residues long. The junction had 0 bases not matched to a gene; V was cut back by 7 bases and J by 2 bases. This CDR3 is CASAGGQETQYF. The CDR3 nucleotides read TGTGCTAGTGCGGGGGGGCAAGAGACCCAGTACTTC.

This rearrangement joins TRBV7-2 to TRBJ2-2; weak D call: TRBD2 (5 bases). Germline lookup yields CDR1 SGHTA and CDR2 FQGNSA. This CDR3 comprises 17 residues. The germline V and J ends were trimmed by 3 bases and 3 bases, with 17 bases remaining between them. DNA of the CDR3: TGTGCCAGCAGCTTCAGCACAGCGGTGTCGGACACCGGGGAGCTGTTTTTT. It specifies CASSFSTAVSDTGELFF.

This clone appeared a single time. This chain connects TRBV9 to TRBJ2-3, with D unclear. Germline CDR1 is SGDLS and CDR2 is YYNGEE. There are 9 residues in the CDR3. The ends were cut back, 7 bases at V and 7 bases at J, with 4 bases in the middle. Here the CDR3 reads CASGNTQYF. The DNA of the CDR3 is TGTGCCAGCGGGAATACGCAGTATTTT.

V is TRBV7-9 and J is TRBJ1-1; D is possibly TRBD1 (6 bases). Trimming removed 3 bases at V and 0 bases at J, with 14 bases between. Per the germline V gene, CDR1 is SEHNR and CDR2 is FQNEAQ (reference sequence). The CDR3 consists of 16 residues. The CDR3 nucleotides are TGTGCCAGCAGCTTCTGGGGGGCGCGGATGAACACTGAAGCTTTCTTT. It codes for CASSFWGARMNTEAFF.

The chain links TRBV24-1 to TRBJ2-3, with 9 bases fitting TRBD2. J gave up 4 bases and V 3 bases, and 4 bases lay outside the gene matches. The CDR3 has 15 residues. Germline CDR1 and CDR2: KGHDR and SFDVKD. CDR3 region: CATSDRRGGPDTQYF. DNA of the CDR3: TGTGCCACCAGTGATAGGCGGGGGGGGCCAGATACGCAGTATTTT.

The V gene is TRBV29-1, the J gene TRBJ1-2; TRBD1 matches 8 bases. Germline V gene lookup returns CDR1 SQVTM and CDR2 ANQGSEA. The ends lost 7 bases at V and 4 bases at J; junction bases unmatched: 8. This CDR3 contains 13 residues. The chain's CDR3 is CSGAEQGGYGYTF. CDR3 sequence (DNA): TGCAGCGGAGCGGAACAGGGGGGCTATGGCTACACCTTC.

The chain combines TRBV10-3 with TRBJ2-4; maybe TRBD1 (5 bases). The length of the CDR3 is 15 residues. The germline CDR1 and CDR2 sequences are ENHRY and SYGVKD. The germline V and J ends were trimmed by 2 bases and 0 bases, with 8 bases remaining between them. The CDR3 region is CAISEQGLAKNIQYF. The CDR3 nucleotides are TGTGCCATCAGTGAGCAGGGCCTAGCCAAAAACATTCAGTACTTC.

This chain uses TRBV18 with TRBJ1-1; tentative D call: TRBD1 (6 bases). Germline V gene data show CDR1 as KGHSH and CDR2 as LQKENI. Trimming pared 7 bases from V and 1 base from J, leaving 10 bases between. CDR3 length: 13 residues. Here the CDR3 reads CASYRQENTEAFF. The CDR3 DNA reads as TGTGCCAGCTATCGACAGGAGAACACTGAAGCTTTCTTT.

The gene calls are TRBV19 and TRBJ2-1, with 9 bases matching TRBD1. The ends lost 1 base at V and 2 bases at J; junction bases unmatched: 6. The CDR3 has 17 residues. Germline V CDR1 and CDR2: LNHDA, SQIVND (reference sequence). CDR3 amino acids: CASSIVGTGITYNEQFF. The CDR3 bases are TGTGCCAGTAGTATAGTGGGGACAGGGATTACCTACAATGAGCAGTTCTTC.

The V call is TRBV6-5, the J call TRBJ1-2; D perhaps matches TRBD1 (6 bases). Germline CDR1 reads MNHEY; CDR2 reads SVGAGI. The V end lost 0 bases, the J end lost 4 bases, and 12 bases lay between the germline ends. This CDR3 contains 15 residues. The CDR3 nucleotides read TGTGCCAGCAGTTACTCGGGGGGCGGAAGCTATGGCTACACCTTC. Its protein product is CASSYSGGGSYGYTF.

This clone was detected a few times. The CDR3 nucleotides read TGTGCCAGCAGCCCAACCCGGACAGGGGATGGCTACACCTTC. This encodes CASSPTRTGDGYTF. The chain is built from TRBV7-2 and TRBJ1-2; TRBD1 aligns across 9 bases. The CDR3 contains 14 residues. J lost 6 bases, V lost 5 bases, and 7 bases had no gene match. Per the germline V gene, CDR1 is SGHTA and CDR2 is FQGNSA.

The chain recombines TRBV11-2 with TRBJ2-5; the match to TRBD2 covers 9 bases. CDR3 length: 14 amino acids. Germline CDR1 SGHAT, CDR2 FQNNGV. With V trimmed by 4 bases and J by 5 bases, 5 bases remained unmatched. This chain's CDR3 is CASSSSTSGETQYF. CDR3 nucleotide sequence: TGTGCCAGCAGCTCATCCACTAGCGGGGAGACCCAGTACTTC.